The rows below give T cell receptor beta chains drawn from one sample of a study of CXCR3-negative and CXCR3-positive naive CD8 T cells. Reprocessing the 5' RACE reads, TCRdb reports a single entry for every CDR3 protein and omits DNA. The clone table shows around 130,000 distinct CDR3 sequences, with the ten largest holding 0.59%. Sequencing used naive CXCR3+ CD8+ T cells from blood. Receptors were obtained from a human donor in good health. Some clones in this sample may be carry-over from other donors' samples. The CDR3 runs from the conserved cysteine through the conserved F or W.

v_gene	j_gene	CDR3aa
TRBV15	TRBJ2-3	CATSRGGGSTDTQYF
TRBV7-3	TRBJ2-1	CASSLLGTGVTTSSYNEQFF
TRBV4-3	TRBJ1-1	CASSQYRGPNTEAFF
TRBV29-1	TRBJ2-7	CSVEARGGSYEQYF
TRBV7-2	TRBJ1-2	CASSLPGTGAEGGYTF
TRBV7-9	TRBJ1-2	CASSPPGDYGYTF
TRBV25-1	TRBJ2-1	CASRAGGDEQFF
TRBV28	TRBJ2-7	CASSPRIAGTDEQYF
TRBV14	TRBJ2-2	CASSSWRTGVDTGELFF
TRBV14	TRBJ1-1	CASSLYRLGYTEAFF
TRBV25-1	TRBJ1-5	CASSEHKYNQPQHF
TRBV6-2/TRBV6-3	TRBJ2-6	CASSCDPPCDSGANVLTF
TRBV28	TRBJ2-2	CASSPLAGGTTGELFF
TRBV4-3	TRBJ2-1	CASSLSSLAGSSYNEQFF
TRBV11-2	TRBJ2-3	CASSLTKDTQYF
TRBV28	TRBJ2-7	CASVRRESYEQYF